This passage covers 18 T cell receptor beta chains from one sample sequenced in a study of response to subunit inactivated influenza vaccine. Using its own MiXCR run on the RT-PCR reads, TCRdb lists one record per CDR3 protein. The sample shows around 580,000 distinct CDR3 sequences, around 15% of them seen only once. Sequencing was performed on PBMCs from blood, taken roughly 12 days after vaccination. These receptors all stem from a man between 50 and 59 years old who received an inactivated influenza vaccine.

This clonotype has only a few counts. The genes are TRBV6-2 or TRBV6-3 and TRBJ2-5; 8 bases are a match to TRBD2. CDR1 is MNHEY and CDR2 is SVGEGT in the germline V gene. CDR3 size: 15 residues. V lost 2 bases to trimming and J lost 1 base; unmatched junction nucleotides: 3. The DNA for the CDR3 is TGTGCCAGCAGTTACACCGGGACTAGCCAAGAGACCCAGTACTTC. This sequence encodes CASSYTGTSQETQYF.

This sequence joins TRBV4-3 and TRBJ2-3; 12 nucleotides align to TRBD2. V dropped 3 bases and J dropped 2; count of bases not matched to a gene: 3. Germline V gene data show CDR1 as LGHNA and CDR2 as YSLEER. The CDR3 sequence is 16 residues long. This CDR3 reads CASSHLAGGITDTQYF. Written as DNA, the CDR3 is TGCGCCAGCAGCCATCTAGCGGGGGGGATCACAGATACGCAGTATTTT.

This chain connects TRBV4-2 to TRBJ1-4, with a tentative D call TRBD1 (5 bases). In germline, CDR1 is LGHNA, CDR2 YNFKEQ. CDR3 length: 14 amino acids. V shed 1 base and J shed 7 bases, with 10 bases lying between them. The CDR3 sequence: CASSQGGEGEKLFF. In DNA, the CDR3 is TGTGCCAGCAGCCAAGGAGGGGAAGGTGAAAAACTGTTTTTT.

This clonotype was observed at least ten times. The genes are TRBV5-1 and TRBJ1-4; no definite D call. The CDR3 totals 17 residues. V was cut by 0 bases and J by 6 bases, with 18 bases left in between. Germline lookup yields CDR1 SGHRS and CDR2 YFSETQ. Here the CDR3 reads CASSLGPGGLGDEKLFF. The CDR3 DNA reads as TGCGCCAGCAGCTTGGGGCCCGGAGGGCTTGGAGATGAAAAACTGTTTTTT.

Only a few counts were recorded for this clonotype. The J gene is TRBJ2-3, the V gene TRBV20-1; 11 nucleotides match TRBD1. J gave up 3 bases and V 6 bases, and 23 bases lay outside the gene matches. Germline V gene lookup returns CDR1 DFQATT and CDR2 SNEGSKA (reference sequence). CDR3 length: 20 residues. The CDR3 region is CSALTGTGGFGGGFTDTQYF. In DNA, the CDR3 is TGCAGTGCCCTTACCGGGACAGGGGGATTCGGTGGAGGTTTTACAGATACGCAGTATTTT.

This clonotype was detected many times. J is TRBJ2-1 and V is TRBV12-3 or TRBV12-4, with 10 nucleotides matching TRBD2. The V and J ends lost 5 bases and 4 bases, in that order; junction bases with no gene match: 5. The CDR3 contains 15 residues. DNA for the CDR3: TGTGCCAGCAGTCCCGCAGCGGGGGGGTACAATGAGCAGTTCTTC. Protein: CASSPAAGGYNEQFF.

The chain has TRBV6-1 and TRBJ1-1; D call uncertain. CDR1 is MNHNS, CDR2 SASEGT, per germline. V was trimmed by 5 bases and J by 1 base, leaving 8 bases between them. This CDR3 region has 13 residues. The CDR3 spells CASSPIGNTEAFF. The DNA of the CDR3 is TGTGCCAGCAGTCCAATTGGGAACACTGAAGCTTTCTTT.

In this sample, this clonotype turned up many times. This sequence joins TRBV27 and TRBJ2-7; 11 nucleotides line up with TRBD1. The CDR3 contains 16 residues. Germline lookup yields CDR1 MNHEY and CDR2 SMNVEV (reference sequence). V shed 3 bases, J shed 4 bases, and the junction held 8 bases outside the gene matches. CDR3 amino acids: CASSFRPGQGGYEQYF. The CDR3 DNA reads TGTGCCAGCAGTTTCCGACCGGGACAGGGGGGGTACGAGCAGTACTTC.

This clonotype was seen more than once but under ten times. V is TRBV5-1 and J is TRBJ2-7; weak D call: TRBD1 (5 bases). Germline V gene data show CDR1 as SGHRS and CDR2 as YFSETQ. CDR3 length: 12 residues. The ends were cut back, 8 bases at V and 3 bases at J, with 12 bases in the middle. The CDR3 DNA reads TGCGCCAGTATTGACAGCAACTACGAGCAGTACTTC. Translation gives CASIDSNYEQYF.

The J gene is TRBJ1-1, the V gene TRBV19, with D maybe TRBD1 (6 bases). This CDR3 is built from 14 residues. V gave up 3 bases and J gave up 4 bases, with 12 bases separating them. Germline CDR1 is LNHDA and CDR2 is SQIVND (reference sequence). CDR3 sequence reads: CASSITGFGTEAFF. The CDR3 bases are TGTGCCAGTAGTATCACAGGGTTTGGCACTGAAGCTTTCTTT.

This clonotype was observed a few times. The chain links TRBV28 to TRBJ2-1, with 9 bases identical to TRBD2. Germline CDR1 MDHEN, CDR2 SYDVKM. V trimming: 3 bases; J trimming: 8 bases; junction bases outside the gene matches: 14. The CDR3 is 17 amino acids. The CDR3 is CASSFVWRGRARDEQFF. In DNA, the CDR3 is TGTGCCAGCAGTTTCGTCTGGCGCGGGAGGGCCCGGGATGAGCAGTTCTTC.

A few counts support this clonotype. The chain recombines TRBV20-1 with TRBJ2-3, with 12 positions matching TRBD2. After removal of 6 bases from V and 5 bases from J, the junction contained 6 bases not matched to a gene. The CDR3 is made up of 14 amino acids. Looked up from germline, CDR1 is DFQATT and CDR2 is SNEGSKA (reference sequence). The CDR3 protein is CSAAEGLAGDTQYF. The CDR3 DNA follows: TGCAGTGCGGCGGAGGGACTAGCGGGAGATACGCAGTATTTT.

There are a few counts of this clonotype. The V gene is TRBV6-5, the J gene TRBJ1-2; possibly TRBD1 for D (5 bases). Germline CDR1 is MNHEY and CDR2 is SVGAGI. V lost 6 bases, J lost 4 bases, and 9 bases lay in between. The CDR3 sequence is 12 residues long. The CDR3 loop reads CASRWGLYGYTF. Written as DNA, the CDR3 is TGTGCCAGCAGATGGGGACTCTATGGCTACACCTTC.

This clonotype was observed a handful of times. The chain has TRBV20-1 and TRBJ2-5; D is undetermined. The length of the CDR3 is 14 residues. CDR1 is DFQATT, CDR2 SNEGSKA, per germline (reference sequence). Trimming cost V 6 bases and J 5 bases, with 19 bases left between them. The CDR3 region has the DNA TGCAGTGCCAGTCCGGGCCCCCAAGGGGAGACCCAGTACTTC. This gives the protein CSASPGPQGETQYF.

This clonotype appeared many times. The chain is built from TRBV28 and TRBJ2-7; 8 positions agree with TRBD1. Germline CDR1 and CDR2: MDHEN and SYDVKM. There are 17 residues in the CDR3. Trimming cost V 8 bases and J 3 bases; bases outside gene matches: 18. The CDR3 here is CASGSKTYTGGDYEQYF. The CDR3, as DNA: TGTGCCAGCGGTTCCAAAACTTATACAGGGGGTGACTACGAGCAGTACTTC.

This clonotype was observed a handful of times. This chain links TRBV5-6 with TRBJ1-5; 8 nucleotides align to TRBD1. The CDR3 is made up of 13 amino acids. Germline V lookup: CDR1 SGHDT, CDR2 YYEEEE. CDR3 DNA sequence: TGTGAGCCAGGGACAGGTGGCAATCAGCCCCAGCATTTT. This codes for CEPGTGGNQPQHF.

This clonotype was counted only a few times. The chain uses TRBV7-2 and TRBJ2-7; D unresolved. This CDR3 is built from 16 residues. CDR1 and CDR2 from the germline V gene are SGHTA and FQGNSA. Trimming left V 5 bases short and J 0 bases short, with 17 bases between. The chain's CDR3 is CASSGIAPNASYEQYF. The DNA of the CDR3 is TGTGCCAGCAGCGGCATAGCACCGAACGCCTCCTACGAGCAGTACTTC.

Only a few counts were recorded for this clonotype. J is TRBJ2-5 and V is TRBV7-2; perhaps TRBD1 as D (6 bases). Germline CDR1 and CDR2: SGHTA and FQGNSA. This CDR3 is 15 amino acids long. Between the trimmed V and J ends, which lost 7 bases and 0 bases, there was a span of 15 bases. DNA of the CDR3: TGTGCCAGCACCCAGGACAGCCTATACCAAGAGACCCAGTACTTC. This sequence encodes CASTQDSLYQETQYF.